Following are 3 T cell receptor beta chains from one sample sequenced in a study of cytomegalovirus exposure and HLA in healthy donors. The PCR made use of 60 Vbeta and 13 Jbeta primers. Assay: immunoSEQ multiplex PCR; the TCRdb copy retains only in-frame clones and omits some. The sample lists about 160,000 clones, around 76% occurring once. Sample: PBMCs. The receptors shown here come from a female donor in good health and CMV-seronegative.

The rearrangement joins TRBV6-5 to TRBJ2-7; the D gene is possibly TRBD1 (6 bases). Germline CDR1 reads MNHEY; CDR2 reads SVGAGI. The CDR3 loop spans 14 amino acids. Trimming left V 5 bases short and J 0 bases short, with 11 bases between. The CDR3: CASSRTETSYEQYF. In nucleotides, the CDR3 is TGTGCCAGCAGTAGGACAGAGACCTCCTACGAGCAGTACTTC.

The rearrangement links TRBV5-1 to TRBJ1-1, with TRBD1 identical over 8 bases. CDR3 length: 15 amino acids. Germline CDR1 and CDR2: SGHRS and YFSETQ. V lost 7 bases and J lost 4; bases outside the gene matches: 12. This CDR3 is CASGPDPGGITEAFF. The CDR3 bases are TGCGCCAGCGGCCCCGACCCAGGGGGCATCACTGAAGCTTTCTTT.

The chain links TRBV9 to TRBJ2-7; D may be TRBD1 (6 bases). The V end lost 3 bases, the J end lost 2 bases, and 12 bases lay between the germline ends. Germline CDR1 SGDLS, CDR2 YYNGEE. This CDR3 contains 14 residues. CDR3 bases: TGTGCCAGCAGCGCCGGACAGAGCCCCTACGAGCAGTACTTC. As protein: CASSAGQSPYEQYF.